A single sample is the source of the 9 T cell receptor beta chains below, sequenced in a study of shared clonotypes between healthy human individuals. This table comes from immunoSEQ multiplex PCR, and its TCRdb copy is limited to in-frame clones, with some not included. The table has approximately 1,000,000 clones, roughly 80% seen once. Sequenced input: memory CD4+ T cells from PBMCs. Noted subset: CD45RA-negative fraction. The receptor set was obtained from a man aged 18 to 35 in good health. Some clones in this sample may be carry-over from other donors' samples.

This chain links TRBV5-1 with TRBJ2-7, with unresolved D. Germline V gene data show CDR1 as SGHRS and CDR2 as YFSETQ. The CDR3 spans 14 residues. Trimming took off 0 bases at V and 3 bases at J, with 10 bases between the two ends. In nucleotides, the CDR3 is TGCGCCAGCAGCTTGGTTCTGGGGTACTACGAGCAGTACTTC. Its translation: CASSLVLGYYEQYF.

About this clone itself: This may come from a read error, since a much larger clone is one base off. The V call is TRBV7-2, the J call TRBJ2-5; TRBD1 matches at 8 bases. V was clipped by 1 base and J by 0 bases; unmatched bases: 1. The CDR3 spans 15 residues. Germline CDR1 reads SGHTA; CDR2 reads FQGNSA. CDR3 coding DNA: TGTGCCAGCAGCTTAGGGACAGGGTACCAAGAGACCCAGTACTTC. It encodes CASSLGTGYQETQYF.

V gene TRBV11-2 combines with J gene TRBJ2-7, with a tentative D call TRBD1 (5 bases). The CDR3 is made up of 15 amino acids. CDR1 and CDR2 (germline): SGHAT, FQNNGV. The ends were cut back, 1 base at V and 3 bases at J, with 13 bases in the middle. The CDR3 reads CASSLVWGRDYEQYF. Written as DNA, the CDR3 is TGTGCCAGCAGCTTAGTCTGGGGCCGCGACTACGAGCAGTACTTC.

V and J are TRBV2 and TRBJ2-4, with D maybe TRBD1 (6 bases). CDR3 length equals 16 residues. Trimming removed 1 base at V and 0 bases at J, with 10 bases between. Germline CDR1 reads SNHLY; CDR2 reads FYNNEI. The CDR3 reads CASSEDRATAKNIQYF. CDR3 bases: TGTGCCAGCAGTGAAGACAGGGCGACAGCCAAAAACATTCAGTACTTC.

This clone occurred a few times. The same CDR3 is also encoded by other DNA sequences in this sample. V and J are TRBV10-1 and TRBJ2-1, with 9 positions matching TRBD2. V trimming: 0 bases; J trimming: 3 bases; junction bases outside the gene matches: 0. From germline, CDR1 is WNHNN and CDR2 SYGVQD (reference sequence). The CDR3 is 15 residues long. The CDR3 nucleotides are TGCGCCAGCAGTGAGTCTAGCGGGAGCTACAATGAGCAGTTCTTC. Encoded protein: CASSESSGSYNEQFF.

The J gene is TRBJ2-1, the V gene TRBV11-3; TRBD2 matches at 8 bases. CDR3 length: 17 residues. The ends lost 1 base at V and 0 bases at J; junction bases unmatched: 5. The germline V gene has CDR1 SGHNT and CDR2 YENEEA. CDR3 sequence (DNA): TGTGCCAGCAGCTTAGGAGTGGCGGGGGGCTCCTACAATGAGCAGTTCTTC. Encoded protein: CASSLGVAGGSYNEQFF.

V and J are TRBV6-5 and TRBJ1-2, with 7 positions matching TRBD1. From germline, CDR1 is MNHEY and CDR2 SVGAGI. The trim removed 0 bases at V and 5 bases at J, leaving 9 bases unmatched. The CDR3 covers 16 residues. CDR3 protein: CASSYSSRDRIYGYTF. The DNA for the CDR3 is TGTGCCAGCAGTTACTCGTCCCGGGACAGAATATATGGCTACACCTTC.

The rearrangement joins TRBV6-5 to TRBJ2-6; unclear D gene. The germline V gene has CDR1 MNHEY and CDR2 SVGAGI. This CDR3 is built from 15 residues. Trimming left V 3 bases short and J 0 bases short, with 6 bases between. The CDR3 here is CASSYFRSGANVLTF. CDR3 DNA sequence: TGTGCCAGCAGTTATTTTCGCTCTGGGGCCAACGTCCTGACTTTC.

This clone was seen more than once but under ten times. The CDR3 DNA sequence: TGTGCCAGCAGTTTATCGTTTATCAGCTTCCCCTACGAGCAGTACTTC. Its translation: CASSLSFISFPYEQYF. V gene TRBV27 combines with J gene TRBJ2-7; D remains unclear. V lost 0 bases and J lost 2, with 14 bases in between. CDR1 MNHEY and CDR2 SMNVEV come from the germline V gene (reference sequence). This CDR3 has 16 residues.